This paragraph reports one T cell receptor beta chain. Its antigen remains unidentified. This sample is drawn from a study of cytomegalovirus exposure and HLA in healthy donors. Germline lookup yields CDR1 KGHSH and CDR2 LQKENI. V gave up 1 base and J gave up 6 bases, with 10 bases separating them. The CDR3 totals 13 residues. PCR involved 60 Vbeta and 13 Jbeta primers. Sequenced by immunoSEQ multiplex PCR; TCRdb stores in-frame clones only, minus some. The sample lists fewer than 250,000 clones; around 86% were seen once. Study results and limitations: The presence/absence work took it that sequencing depth was about the same across donors.

What was sequenced was PBMCs. The V call is TRBV18, the J call TRBJ2-7; TRBD1 might be the D (5 bases). The receptor was isolated from a woman aged 45-65 years in good health and CMV-seropositive. CDR3 sequence: CASSPQGLSEQYF. The CDR3 nucleotides read TGTGCCAGCTCACCACAGGGGCTGTCCGAGCAGTACTTC.